One sample yielded the 6 T cell receptor beta chains listed below, sequenced in a study of T-cell reconstitution after alpha-beta-depleted transplantation in children. Preparation of the TCRbeta library was carried out with unique molecular identifiers. One entry per CDR3 protein, called by TCRdb with MiXCR from the PCR reads. This sample has 780,000 or so distinct CDR3 sequences; 16% occur once, and the top ten carry around 5%. Sequences were derived from PBMCs, mostly from graft donor cells, sampled 360 days after TCRalphabeta/CD19-depleted stem cell transplant. These receptor sequences come from a male patient aged 10 to 17 who had a stem cell transplant for acute lymphoblastic leukemia, so the T cells may come from the graft donor.

This clonotype has only a few counts. This chain connects TRBV27 to TRBJ2-2; D unclear. V dropped 4 bases and J dropped 2 bases, with 11 bases sitting between them. The CDR3 loop spans 15 amino acids. Germline CDR1 MNHEY, CDR2 SMNVEV (reference sequence). This chain's CDR3 is CASSSILSNTGELFF. The CDR3 bases are TGTGCCAGCAGTTCCATACTTTCTAACACCGGGGAGCTGTTTTTT.

This clonotype came up a few times. The chain combines TRBV29-1 with TRBJ2-7, with 7 nucleotides matching TRBD2. V dropped 5 bases and J dropped 2; count of bases not matched to a gene: 3. The CDR3 is 12 amino acids. Germline CDR1 SQVTM, CDR2 ANQGSEA. The CDR3 protein is CSVRAGAYEQYF. DNA of the CDR3: TGCAGCGTTAGGGCGGGGGCCTACGAGCAGTACTTC.

The chain has TRBV29-1 and TRBJ2-2; unclear D gene. Germline CDR1 and CDR2: SQVTM and ANQGSEA. CDR3 length: 10 amino acids. The V end lost 8 bases, the J end lost 8 bases, and 9 bases lay between the germline ends. The CDR3 sequence: CSSWLGELFF. The DNA for the CDR3 is TGCAGCTCCTGGCTAGGGGAGCTGTTTTTT.

The CDR3 coding sequence is TGTGCCAGCAGCTGGGGCCGGGGCGGCGCCTACAATGAGCAGTTCTTC. It is translated as CASSWGRGGAYNEQFF. This rearrangement joins TRBV7-2 to TRBJ2-1, with D perhaps assigned TRBD1 or TRBD2 (5 bases each). The CDR3 extends over 16 amino acids. The ends were cut back, 4 bases at V and 2 bases at J, with 15 bases in the middle. Germline V lookup: CDR1 SGHTA, CDR2 FQGNSA. Filled out from reference TRBV7-2 and TRBJ2-1, the complete variable domain reads GAGVSQSPSNKVTEKGKDVELRCDPISGHTALYWYRQSLGQGLEFLIYFQGNSAPDKSGLPSDRFSAERTGGSVSTLTIQRTQQEDSAVYLCASSWGRGGAYNEQFFGPGTRLTVL.

The V and J genes are TRBV4-1 and TRBJ2-7, with a weak D call TRBD1 (6 bases). V lost 0 bases, J lost 3 bases, and 18 bases lay in between. The CDR3 has 17 amino acids. Germline values: CDR1 MGHRA, CDR2 YSYEKL. Here the CDR3 reads CASSQEFYRVIGYEQYF. The CDR3 DNA reads as TGCGCCAGCAGCCAAGAATTTTACAGGGTAATAGGCTACGAGCAGTACTTC.

This clonotype was detected a few times. The chain links TRBV21-1 to TRBJ1-6. TRBV21-1 is designated a pseudogene. The length of the CDR3 is 20 residues. This CDR3 is CASSPGRASPNRSYNSPLHF. CDR3 coding DNA: TGTGCCAGCAGCCCCGGTAGGGCCTCACCAAACCGCTCCTATAATTCACCCCTCCACTTT.